Here is one T cell receptor (beta chain) with its context. Its antigen is as yet unknown. The sample originates from a study of monozygotic twins with inflammatory bowel disease. Study conclusions and caveats: Clonotype sharing was lower in IBD patients than healthy twins, most markedly with disease activity.

One entry per CDR3 protein, without DNA, is what TCRdb gives after re-calling the 5' RACE reads. The sample has fewer than 400,000 distinct CDR3 sequences. The CDR3 runs to 15 residues. Germline CDR1 SGDLS, CDR2 YYNGEE. The receptor comes from a human donor with ulcerative colitis or Crohn's disease, or a healthy co-twin of an affected twin (not recorded which). The chain employs TRBV9 and TRBJ2-1; TCRdb indicates TRBD1, and absent DNA this call remains unverified. Specimen: blood. The CDR3 loop reads CASSVEGQGANEQFF.